This record looks at one T cell receptor beta chain sequence and its context. The data were taken from a study of blood T cell repertoires in COVID-19. Study-wide context: COVID-19 samples, acute and convalescent, were from the United States, Italy and Spain.

This CDR3 comprises 16 residues. The V end was cut by 5 bases, the J end by 0 bases, with 16 bases between. In germline, CDR1 is SNHLY, CDR2 FYNNEI. Clones were sequenced by immunoSEQ multiplex PCR, and TCRdb holds only the in-frame ones, with some missing. This table has some 200,000 clones, 88% appearing once. Sequencing was done on a sample of peripheral blood. The source of this sequence is a man aged 50-59 years with COVID-19, enrolled during active disease. The V call is TRBV2, the J call TRBJ1-1; a weak D match, TRBD1 (5 bases). CDR3 amino acids: CASSSPWGRLNTEAFF. The DNA of the CDR3 is TGTGCCAGCAGTTCCCCGTGGGGCAGGTTGAACACTGAAGCTTTCTTT.